Shown below are 22 T cell receptor beta chains from a single sample sequenced in a study of CD8 T cells in ankylosing spondylitis. TCRdb re-analysed the 5' RACE reads in MiXCR, keeping a single row per CDR3 protein. The table has more than 500,000 distinct CDR3 sequences, approximately 5.3% seen once; the top ten hold approximately 4%. Their antigens remain unidentified. Study results and limitations: What seemed typical of ankylosing spondylitis blood was a TCR beta motif built from fewer than ten highly homologous variants.

Sample: blood, either unsorted or a sorted T cell fraction (not recorded which). These TCRs come from a male donor with ankylosing spondylitis.

In its sample, this clonotype was seen many times. This rearrangement joins TRBV12-3 or TRBV12-4 to TRBJ2-4; a weak D match, TRBD2 (5 bases). Trimming pared 6 bases from V and 3 bases from J, leaving 18 bases between. This CDR3 contains 16 residues. CDR3 nucleotide sequence: TGTGCCAGCAGCCCACTAGGGCACAGTGGCAAAAACATTCAGTACTTC. Encoded protein: CASSPLGHSGKNIQYF.

This clonotype has a handful of counts. This chain connects TRBV5-1 to TRBJ1-4; D not certain. Germline CDR1 and CDR2: SGHRS and YFSETQ. CDR3 length: 15 residues. V was cut by 1 base and J by 4 bases, with 11 bases left in between. Written as DNA, the CDR3 is TGCGCCAGCAGCTTGACGGGCTTGGGTAATGAAAAACTGTTTTTT. It encodes CASSLTGLGNEKLFF.

This clonotype was seen repeatedly, ten times or more. The gene calls are TRBV10-2 and TRBJ1-1; no clear D. The CDR3 consists of 15 residues. V lost 2 bases to trimming and J lost 0 bases, with 10 bases between them. Germline V gives CDR1 WSHSY, CDR2 SAAADI. The CDR3 coding sequence is TGCGCCAGCAGTGAGAGGAGTTATATGAACACTGAAGCTTTCTTT. Protein: CASSERSYMNTEAFF.

This clonotype has ten or more counts. The chain is built from TRBV6-5 and TRBJ1-5; the D gene is possibly TRBD1 (6 bases). The CDR3 spans 15 residues. Germline V gene sequence: CDR1 MNHEY, CDR2 SVGAGI. V lost 4 bases, J lost 1 base, and 11 bases lay in between. CDR3 coding DNA: TGTGCCAGCAGTTCGACAGGACTCAGCAATCAGCCCCAGCATTTT. This encodes CASSSTGLSNQPQHF.

This clonotype was recorded at least ten times. The V gene is TRBV20-1, the J gene TRBJ2-5, with 10 bases fitting TRBD2. Germline CDR1 is DFQATT and CDR2 is SNEGSKA (reference sequence). With 0 bases clipped from V and 4 bases from J, the junction kept 5 bases outside the gene matches. The CDR3 has 15 residues. The chain's CDR3 is CSARDSSGSGETQYF. CDR3 DNA: TGCAGTGCTAGAGATTCTAGCGGGAGTGGAGAGACCCAGTACTTC.

This clonotype was recorded a few times. V usage is TRBV12-3 or TRBV12-4 and J usage is TRBJ2-2; no reliable D call. The CDR3 contains 14 residues. V was cut by 6 bases and J by 4 bases, with 12 bases left in between. The CDR3 spells CASRNVQRTGELFF. In DNA, the CDR3 is TGTGCCAGCAGAAATGTACAGCGCACCGGGGAGCTGTTTTTT.

This clonotype has a count of ten or more. The J gene is TRBJ2-2, the V gene TRBV6-1; TRBD1 matches 8 bases. The CDR3 totals 15 residues. Trimming at V came to 7 bases and at J to 1 base, leaving 5 bases not matched to a gene. Germline V gives CDR1 MNHNS, CDR2 SASEGT. The CDR3 DNA reads as TGTGCCAGCAACGTCGGGACAGGGAACACCGGGGAGCTGTTTTTT. This translates into CASNVGTGNTGELFF.

This clonotype was counted ten times or more. This chain uses TRBV20-1 with TRBJ1-2; D gene ambiguous. This CDR3 contains 12 residues. Looked up from germline, CDR1 is DFQATT and CDR2 is SNEGSKA (reference sequence). The V end was cut by 3 bases, the J end by 7 bases, with 12 bases between. The CDR3 DNA reads TGCAGTGCTAGCGGATCGGCTCCTGGCTACACCTTC. Residues: CSASGSAPGYTF.

The sample holds many counts of this clonotype. V and J are TRBV6-1 and TRBJ2-5, with 8 bases aligning to TRBD1. This CDR3 is built from 13 residues. The germline gives CDR1 MNHNS, CDR2 SASEGT. The junction had 5 bases not matched to a gene; V was cut back by 8 bases and J by 3 bases. The CDR3 bases are TGTGCCAGCGAGGGACAGGTTAAAGAGACCCAGTACTTC. It specifies CASEGQVKETQYF.

This clonotype was picked up a small number of times. This chain joins TRBV14 and TRBJ2-3; possibly TRBD1 or TRBD2 for D (5 bases each). V was clipped by 4 bases and J by 2 bases, with 13 bases between them. There are 15 residues in the CDR3. The V gene's germline CDR1 is SGHDN and CDR2 FVKESK. The DNA for the CDR3 is TGTGCCAGCAGCCCACCCGGGGCCTCCACAGATACGCAGTATTTT. It translates to CASSPPGASTDTQYF. Supplemented by reference TRBV14 and TRBJ2-3, the full variable domain reads EAGVTQFPSHSVIEKGQTVTLRCDPISGHDNLYWYRRVMGKEIKFLLHFVKESKQDESGMPNNRFLAERTGGTYSTLKVQPAELEDSGVYFCASSPPGASTDTQYFGPGTRLTVL.

This clonotype was counted at least ten times. The chain combines TRBV28 with TRBJ2-5, with 9 bases matching TRBD1. This CDR3 spans 16 amino acids. V gave up 3 bases and J gave up 2 bases; unmatched junction bases: 7. Germline V CDR1 and CDR2: MDHEN, SYDVKM. DNA for the CDR3: TGTGCCAGCAGTTTTCTGACAGGGGGGAGGCAAGAGACCCAGTACTTC. It specifies CASSFLTGGRQETQYF.

This clonotype was seen at least ten times. This chain uses TRBV6-2 or TRBV6-3 with TRBJ1-5, with unresolved D. The CDR3 extends over 13 amino acids. V was shortened by 0 bases and J by 6 bases, with 6 bases between the two germline ends. Looked up from germline, CDR1 is MNHEY and CDR2 is SVGEGT. The CDR3 loop is CASSYSIVQPQHF. The CDR3 bases are TGTGCCAGCAGTTACTCGATTGTTCAGCCCCAGCATTTT.

The sample holds many counts of this clonotype. The chain carries TRBV6-6 and TRBJ2-1; D is undetermined. Germline assignment: CDR1 MNHNY and CDR2 SVGAGI (reference sequence). Trimming left V 3 bases short and J 9 bases short, with 6 bases between. CDR3 length: 11 amino acids. CDR3 sequence reads: CASSYSPEQFF. Here the CDR3 DNA reads TGTGCCAGCAGTTATTCACCTGAGCAGTTCTTC.

This clonotype was recorded many times. The V gene is TRBV5-1, the J gene TRBJ2-7; TRBD2 is a possible D gene (5 bases). Germline V lookup: CDR1 SGHRS, CDR2 YFSETQ. CDR3 length: 13 residues. V was clipped by 3 bases and J by 4 bases, with 11 bases between them. CDR3 sequence: CASSSRDRYEQYF. For the CDR3, the DNA is TGCGCCAGCAGCTCCCGGGATCGATACGAGCAGTACTTC.

Note on this clonotype: A read error may explain this, as a much larger clone is one base away. The chain couples TRBV29-1 to TRBJ1-1, with D unclear. The CDR3 consists of 12 residues. From germline, CDR1 is SQVTM and CDR2 ANQGSEA. The CDR3 nucleotides are TGCAGCGTTGTACAGATGAACACTGAATCTTTCTTT. The encoded protein is CSVVQMNTESFF.

The chain couples TRBV5-1 to TRBJ2-7; 11 nucleotides line up with TRBD2. The CDR3 extends over 16 amino acids. Germline CDR1 SGHRS, CDR2 YFSETQ. After removal of 3 bases from V and 2 bases from J, the junction contained 7 bases not matched to a gene. The CDR3 reads CASSSGTSGGTYEQYF. CDR3 coding DNA: TGCGCCAGCAGCTCCGGGACTAGCGGAGGTACCTACGAGCAGTACTTC.

This clonotype was found many times. V is TRBV6-2 or TRBV6-3 and J is TRBJ1-5, with D possibly TRBD1 on 5 matching bases. V gave up 8 bases and J gave up 1 base, with 15 bases separating them. The V gene's germline CDR1 is MNHEY and CDR2 SVGEGT. There are 15 residues in the CDR3. CDR3 loop: CASGAGGLSNQPQHF. The CDR3 DNA sequence: TGTGCCAGCGGGGCGGGAGGCCTAAGCAATCAGCCCCAGCATTTT.

This clonotype showed up many times. The DNA for the CDR3 is TGCGCCAGCACGTGGAGGGCTAACACTGAAGCTTTCTTT. It is translated as CASTWRANTEAFF. The chain joins TRBV5-1 to TRBJ1-1; no clear D. The CDR3 loop spans 13 amino acids. Germline V gives CDR1 SGHRS, CDR2 YFSETQ. Deletions cut 6 bases from V and 2 bases from J, with 11 bases between.

This clonotype was observed at least ten times. The genes are TRBV7-9 and TRBJ2-7; TRBD2 might be the D (5 bases). In germline, CDR1 is SEHNR, CDR2 FQNEAQ (reference sequence). V lost 1 base to trimming and J lost 6 bases, with 10 bases between them. The CDR3 has 13 amino acids. The CDR3 DNA reads TGTGCCAGCAGCTTAGGAGGGCCTAGCGAGCAGTACTTC. Amino acids: CASSLGGPSEQYF.

This clonotype was seen ten or more times. The genes are TRBV4-3 and TRBJ2-2; 10 nucleotides agree with TRBD2. The ends lost 0 bases at V and 7 bases at J; junction bases unmatched: 11. Germline CDR1 reads LGHNA; CDR2 reads YSLEER. The CDR3 is 18 amino acids. The CDR3: CASSQDTPGLARIGELFF. In DNA, the CDR3 is TGCGCCAGCAGCCAAGACACTCCGGGACTAGCGAGAATCGGGGAGCTGTTTTTT.

This clonotype has only a few counts. The chain has TRBV24-1 and TRBJ2-3; 10 bases are a match to TRBD1. J gave up 4 bases and V 8 bases, and 8 bases lay outside the gene matches. The V gene's germline CDR1 is KGHDR and CDR2 SFDVKD. CDR3 size: 15 residues. DNA for the CDR3: TGTGCCACCACGCGGGGACAGGGGATCGCAGATACGCAGTATTTT. Its translation: CATTRGQGIADTQYF.

This clonotype has at least ten counts. The genes are TRBV7-2 and TRBJ2-7; 11 nucleotides agree with TRBD2. The germline CDR1 and CDR2 sequences are SGHTA and FQGNSA. Trimming cost V 1 base and J 3 bases; bases outside gene matches: 5. This CDR3 is 16 amino acids long. The CDR3 loop reads CASSLVGTSGYYEQYF. In DNA form, the CDR3 reads TGTGCCAGCAGCTTAGTAGGGACTAGCGGATACTACGAGCAGTACTTC.